This T cell receptor (beta chain) stems from a study of T cell repertoires in cytomegalovirus infection. General observations from the study: Identification of carriers of CMV plus the relevant HLA was achieved through cumulative public TCR beta family frequency.

Notes on this clonotype: What it binds is not known.

From the reads, TCRdb called clonotypes with MiXCR, one entry per CDR3 protein. The data contain a few hundred thousand distinct CDR3 sequences, over 35% of them singletons. Germline V gene sequence: CDR1 LGHDT, CDR2 YNNKEL (reference sequence). The CDR3 runs 15 residues. V dropped 3 bases and J dropped 1 base, with 9 bases sitting between them. The chain employs TRBV3-1 and TRBJ2-2, with D possibly TRBD1 on 5 matching bases. This receptor was identified in a human donor in good health (CMV status not recorded). Some clones in this sample may be carry-over from other donors' samples. The sequencing used cultured PBMCs, collected from culture after CMV antigen stimulation. The CDR3 DNA sequence: TGTGCCAGCAGCCAGCAGGGCGAGAACACCGGGGAGCTGTTTTTT. This encodes CASSQQGENTGELFF.